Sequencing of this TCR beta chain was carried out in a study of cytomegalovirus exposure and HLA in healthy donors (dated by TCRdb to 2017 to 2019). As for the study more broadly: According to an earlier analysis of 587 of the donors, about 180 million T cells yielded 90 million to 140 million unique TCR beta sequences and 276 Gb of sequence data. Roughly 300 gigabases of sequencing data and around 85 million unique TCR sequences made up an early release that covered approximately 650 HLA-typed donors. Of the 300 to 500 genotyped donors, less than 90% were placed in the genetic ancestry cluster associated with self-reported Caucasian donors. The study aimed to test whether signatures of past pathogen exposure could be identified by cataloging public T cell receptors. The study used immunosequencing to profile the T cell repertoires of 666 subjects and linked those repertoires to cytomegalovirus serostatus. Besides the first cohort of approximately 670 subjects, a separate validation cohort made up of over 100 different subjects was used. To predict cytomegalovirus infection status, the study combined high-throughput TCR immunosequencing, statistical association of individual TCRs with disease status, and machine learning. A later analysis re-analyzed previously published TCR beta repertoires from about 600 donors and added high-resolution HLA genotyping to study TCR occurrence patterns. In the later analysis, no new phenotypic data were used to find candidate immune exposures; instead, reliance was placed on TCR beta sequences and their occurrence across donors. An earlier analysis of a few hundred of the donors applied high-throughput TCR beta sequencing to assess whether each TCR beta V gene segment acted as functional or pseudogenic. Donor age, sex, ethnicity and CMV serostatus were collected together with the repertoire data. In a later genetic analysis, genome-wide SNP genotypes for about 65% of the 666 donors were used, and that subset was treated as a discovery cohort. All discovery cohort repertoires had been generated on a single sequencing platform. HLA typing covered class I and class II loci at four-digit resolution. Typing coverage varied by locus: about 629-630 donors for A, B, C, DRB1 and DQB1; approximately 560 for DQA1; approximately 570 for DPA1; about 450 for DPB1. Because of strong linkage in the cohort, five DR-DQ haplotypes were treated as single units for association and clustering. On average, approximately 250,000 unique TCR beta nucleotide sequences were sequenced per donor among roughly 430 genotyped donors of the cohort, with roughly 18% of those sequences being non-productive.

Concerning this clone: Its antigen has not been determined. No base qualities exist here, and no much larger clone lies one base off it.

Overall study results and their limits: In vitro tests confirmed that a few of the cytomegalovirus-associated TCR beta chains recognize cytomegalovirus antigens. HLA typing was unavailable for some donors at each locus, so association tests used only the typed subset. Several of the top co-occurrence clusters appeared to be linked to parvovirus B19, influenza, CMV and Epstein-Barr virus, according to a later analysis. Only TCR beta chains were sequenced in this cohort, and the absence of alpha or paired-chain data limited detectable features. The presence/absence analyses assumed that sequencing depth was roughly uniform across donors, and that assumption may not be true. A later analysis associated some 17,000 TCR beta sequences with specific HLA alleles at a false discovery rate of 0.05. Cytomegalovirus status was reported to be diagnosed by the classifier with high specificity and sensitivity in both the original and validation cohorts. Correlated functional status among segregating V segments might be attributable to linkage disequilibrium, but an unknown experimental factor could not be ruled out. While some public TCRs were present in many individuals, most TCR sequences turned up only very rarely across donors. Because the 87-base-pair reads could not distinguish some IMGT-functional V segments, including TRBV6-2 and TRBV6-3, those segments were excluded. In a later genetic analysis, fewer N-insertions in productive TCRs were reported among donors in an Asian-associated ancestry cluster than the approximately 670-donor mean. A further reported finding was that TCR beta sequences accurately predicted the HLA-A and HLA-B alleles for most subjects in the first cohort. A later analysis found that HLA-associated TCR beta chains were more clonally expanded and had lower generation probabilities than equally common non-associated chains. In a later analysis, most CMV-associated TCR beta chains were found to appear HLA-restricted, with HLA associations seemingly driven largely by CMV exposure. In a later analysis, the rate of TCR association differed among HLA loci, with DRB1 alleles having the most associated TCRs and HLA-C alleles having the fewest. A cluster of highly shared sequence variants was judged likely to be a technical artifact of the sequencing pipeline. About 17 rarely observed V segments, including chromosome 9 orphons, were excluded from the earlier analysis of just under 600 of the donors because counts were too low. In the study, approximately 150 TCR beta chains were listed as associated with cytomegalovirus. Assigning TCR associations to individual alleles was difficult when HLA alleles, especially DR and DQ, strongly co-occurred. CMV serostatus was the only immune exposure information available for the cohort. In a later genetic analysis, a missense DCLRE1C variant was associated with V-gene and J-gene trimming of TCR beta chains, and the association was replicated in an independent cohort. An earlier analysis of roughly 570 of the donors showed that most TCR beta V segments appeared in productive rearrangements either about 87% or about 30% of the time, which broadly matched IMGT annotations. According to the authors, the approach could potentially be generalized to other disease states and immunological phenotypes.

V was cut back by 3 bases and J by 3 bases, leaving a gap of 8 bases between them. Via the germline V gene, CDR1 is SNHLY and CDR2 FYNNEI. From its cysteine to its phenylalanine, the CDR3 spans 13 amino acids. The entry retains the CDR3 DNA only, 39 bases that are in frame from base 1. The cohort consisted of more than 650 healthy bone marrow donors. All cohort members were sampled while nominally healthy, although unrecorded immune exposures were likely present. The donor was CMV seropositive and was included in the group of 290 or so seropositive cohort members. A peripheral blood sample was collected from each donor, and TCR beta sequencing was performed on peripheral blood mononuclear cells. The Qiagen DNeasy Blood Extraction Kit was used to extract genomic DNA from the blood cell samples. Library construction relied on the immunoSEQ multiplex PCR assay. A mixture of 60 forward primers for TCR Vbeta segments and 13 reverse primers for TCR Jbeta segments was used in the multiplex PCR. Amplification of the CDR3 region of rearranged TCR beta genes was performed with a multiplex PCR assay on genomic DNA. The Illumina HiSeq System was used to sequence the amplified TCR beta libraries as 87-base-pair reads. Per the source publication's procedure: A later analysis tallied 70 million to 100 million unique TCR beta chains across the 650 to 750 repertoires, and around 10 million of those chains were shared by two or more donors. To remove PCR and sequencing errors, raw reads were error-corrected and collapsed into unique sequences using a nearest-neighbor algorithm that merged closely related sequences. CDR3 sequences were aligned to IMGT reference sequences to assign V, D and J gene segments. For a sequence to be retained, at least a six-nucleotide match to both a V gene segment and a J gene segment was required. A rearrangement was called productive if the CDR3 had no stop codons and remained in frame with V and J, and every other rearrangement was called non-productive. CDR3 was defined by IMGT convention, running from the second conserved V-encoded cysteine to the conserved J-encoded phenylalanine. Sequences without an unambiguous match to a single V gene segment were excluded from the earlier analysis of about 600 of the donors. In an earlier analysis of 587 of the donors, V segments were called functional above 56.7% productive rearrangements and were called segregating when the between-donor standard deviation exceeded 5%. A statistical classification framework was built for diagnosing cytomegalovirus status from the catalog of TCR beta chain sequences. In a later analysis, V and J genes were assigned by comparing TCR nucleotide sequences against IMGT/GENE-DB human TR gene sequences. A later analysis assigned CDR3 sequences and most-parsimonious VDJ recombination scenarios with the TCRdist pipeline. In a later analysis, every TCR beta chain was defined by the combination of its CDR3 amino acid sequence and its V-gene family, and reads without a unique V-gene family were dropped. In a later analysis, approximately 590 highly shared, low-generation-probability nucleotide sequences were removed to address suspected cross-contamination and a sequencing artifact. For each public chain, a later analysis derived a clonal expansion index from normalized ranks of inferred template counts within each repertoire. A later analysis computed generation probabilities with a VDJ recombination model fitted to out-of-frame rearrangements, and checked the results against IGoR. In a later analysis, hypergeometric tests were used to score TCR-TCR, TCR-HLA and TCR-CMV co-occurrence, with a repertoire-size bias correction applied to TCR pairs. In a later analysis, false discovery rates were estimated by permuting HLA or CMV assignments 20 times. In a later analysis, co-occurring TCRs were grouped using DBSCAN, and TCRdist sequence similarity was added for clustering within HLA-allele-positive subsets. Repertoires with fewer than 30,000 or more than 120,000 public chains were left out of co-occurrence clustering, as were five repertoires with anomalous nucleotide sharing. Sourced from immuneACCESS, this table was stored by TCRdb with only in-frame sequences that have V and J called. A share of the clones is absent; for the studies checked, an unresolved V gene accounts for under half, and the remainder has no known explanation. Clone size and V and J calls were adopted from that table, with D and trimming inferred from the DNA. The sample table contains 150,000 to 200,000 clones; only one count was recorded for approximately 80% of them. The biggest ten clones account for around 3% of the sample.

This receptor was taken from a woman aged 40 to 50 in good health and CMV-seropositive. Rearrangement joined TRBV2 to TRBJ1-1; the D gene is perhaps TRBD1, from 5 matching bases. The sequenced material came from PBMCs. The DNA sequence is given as TGTGCCAGCAGTGACTTAGGGGACACTGAAGCTTTCTTT. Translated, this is CASSDLGDTEAFF. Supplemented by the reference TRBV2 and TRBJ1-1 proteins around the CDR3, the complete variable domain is EPEVTQTPSHQVTQMGQEVILRCVPISNHLYFYWYRQILGQKVEFLVSFYNNEISEKSEIFDDQFSVERPDGSNFTLKIRSTKLEDSAMYFCASSDLGDTEAFFGQGTRLTVV.